Listed here is a single T cell receptor beta chain. Its matching antigen is unknown. TCRdb itself ran the reads through MiXCR, one entry per CDR3 protein. The sample has approximately 70,000 distinct CDR3 sequences; approximately 22% are singletons. These data belong to a study of T cell repertoires in cytomegalovirus infection. CDR1 and CDR2 from the germline V gene are SGHTA and FQGNSA. V was pared by 5 bases and J by 6 bases, with 10 bases between. This CDR3 is built from 12 residues. Study-wide results and caveats: HLA-C-restricted CMV clonotypes gave the most frequent clonotype in two of eight donors. Identification of carriers of CMV plus the relevant HLA was performed using cumulative public TCR beta family frequency.

Sequenced input: PBMCs, sequenced either directly or after in vitro stimulation (not recorded which). V usage is TRBV7-2 and J usage is TRBJ1-1, with unresolved D. The TCR comes from a human donor in good health (CMV status not recorded). Some clones in this sample may be carry-over from other donors' samples. CDR3 region: CASSPQRPEAFF. The CDR3 DNA reads TGTGCCAGCAGCCCACAGAGACCTGAAGCTTTCTTT.